The 9 T cell receptor beta chains below all came from one sample that was sequenced in a study of response to subunit inactivated influenza vaccine. TCRdb reprocessed the RT-PCR reads with MiXCR, giving one entry per CDR3 protein. The sample lists 710,000 or so distinct CDR3 sequences; about 15% were seen once. Material: PBMCs from blood, obtained 11 to 12 days after vaccination. These receptors were obtained from a man aged 45-65 years who received an inactivated influenza vaccine.

This clonotype was found a few times. V gene TRBV2 combines with J gene TRBJ2-7; TRBD2 matches 7 bases. The V and J ends lost 2 bases and 3 bases, in that order; junction bases with no gene match: 7. CDR3 size: 15 residues. Looked up from germline, CDR1 is SNHLY and CDR2 is FYNNEI. The CDR3 nucleotides read TGTGCCAGCAGTGAACGGGCGGGAGTACTCTACGAGCAGTACTTC. Amino acid sequence: CASSERAGVLYEQYF.

In this sample, this clonotype turned up a few times. The chain couples TRBV6-5 to TRBJ2-5; 7 bases line up with TRBD1. CDR3 size: 13 residues. V dropped 0 bases and J dropped 5; count of bases not matched to a gene: 0. Germline-derived CDR1 and CDR2 are MNHEY and SVGAGI. The CDR3 nucleotides are TGTGCCAGCAGTTACTCCAGGGGGGAGACCCAGTACTTC. It is translated as CASSYSRGETQYF.

This clonotype came up a few times. J is TRBJ2-6 and V is TRBV11-1; D uncertain. CDR3 length: 18 amino acids. Germline V gives CDR1 SGHAT, CDR2 FQDESV (reference sequence). V gave up 1 base and J gave up 0 bases, with 13 bases separating them. CDR3 nucleotides: TGTGCCAGCAGCTTAGTTCGGGTTGGCAGCTCTGGGGCCAACGTCCTGACTTTC. Translation gives CASSLVRVGSSGANVLTF.

This clonotype was seen at least ten times. This chain uses TRBV6-5 with TRBJ2-3; 7 bases align to TRBD2. With 4 bases clipped from V and 3 bases from J, the junction kept 7 bases outside the gene matches. CDR3 length equals 15 residues. Germline CDR1 is MNHEY and CDR2 is SVGAGI. The CDR3 spells CASSSGSGKTDTQYF. The DNA of the CDR3 is TGTGCCAGCAGTTCTGGAAGCGGGAAGACAGATACGCAGTATTTT.

This clonotype showed up many times. V is TRBV10-3 and J is TRBJ2-5; D remains unclear. Germline lookup yields CDR1 ENHRY and CDR2 SYGVKD. The V end was cut by 7 bases, the J end by 2 bases, with 11 bases between. CDR3 length equals 13 residues. CDR3 residues: CAITATPQETQYF. In DNA, the CDR3 is TGTGCCATCACGGCTACTCCGCAAGAGACCCAGTACTTC.

CDR3 region: CATSRDHLMEEKLFF. CDR3 coding DNA: TGTGCCACCAGCAGAGATCATTTGATGGAAGAAAAACTGTTTTTT. This rearrangement joins TRBV15 to TRBJ1-4; D is unresolved. The CDR3 is 15 amino acids. Germline assignment: CDR1 LNHNV and CDR2 YYDKDF (reference sequence). The V end lost 0 bases, the J end lost 8 bases, and 13 bases lay between the germline ends.

This clonotype has just a few counts. The chain carries TRBV20-1 and TRBJ2-7, with D unresolved. The V end was cut by 6 bases, the J end by 6 bases, with 21 bases between. Germline V CDR1 and CDR2: DFQATT, SNEGSKA (reference sequence). The CDR3 consists of 14 residues. Written as DNA, the CDR3 is TGCAGTGCCACGTCGGACGCGCGGTATAGCGAGCAGTACTTC. Translation gives CSATSDARYSEQYF.

This clonotype was counted between two and nine times. The rearrangement links TRBV12-3 or TRBV12-4 to TRBJ2-3, with 9 bases aligning to TRBD2. V shed 5 bases and J 8 bases; nucleotides not matched to a gene: 17. The CDR3 consists of 17 residues. This chain's CDR3 is CASSPPRAGGVVATQYF. In DNA, the CDR3 is TGTGCCAGCAGTCCCCCCAGAGCGGGGGGCGTGGTCGCTACGCAGTATTTT.

The V call is TRBV9, the J call TRBJ2-3; 8 nucleotides match TRBD2. The germline V gene has CDR1 SGDLS and CDR2 YYNGEE. The CDR3 runs 15 residues. V was pared by 0 bases and J by 2 bases, with 2 bases of the junction left unmatched. CDR3 amino acids: CASSVERGYTDTQYF. CDR3 coding DNA: TGTGCCAGCAGCGTAGAGCGGGGGTACACAGATACGCAGTATTTT.